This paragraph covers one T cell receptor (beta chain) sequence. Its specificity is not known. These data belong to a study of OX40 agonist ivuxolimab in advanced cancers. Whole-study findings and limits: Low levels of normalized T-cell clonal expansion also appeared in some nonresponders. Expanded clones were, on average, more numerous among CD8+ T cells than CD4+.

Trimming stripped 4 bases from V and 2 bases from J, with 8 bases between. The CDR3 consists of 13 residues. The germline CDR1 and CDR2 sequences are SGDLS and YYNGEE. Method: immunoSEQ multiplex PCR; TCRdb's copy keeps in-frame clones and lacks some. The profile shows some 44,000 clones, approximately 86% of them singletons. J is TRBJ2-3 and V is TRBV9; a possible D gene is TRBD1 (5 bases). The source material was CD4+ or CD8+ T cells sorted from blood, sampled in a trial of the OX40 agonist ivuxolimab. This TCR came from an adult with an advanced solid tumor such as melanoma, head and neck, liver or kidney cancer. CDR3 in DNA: TGTGCCAGCAGCCTGGGGCTCACAGATACGCAGTATTTT. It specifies CASSLGLTDTQYF.